This T cell receptor (beta chain) was identified in a study of siplizumab effects on memory and regulatory T cells. The study, taken as a whole, reports: Alloreactive sequences tracing back to unstimulated CD4+ memory cells fell significantly with siplizumab. Sequences below about 10^-5 frequency were poorly captured, limiting mapping of alloreactive clones.

This CDR3 is 15 amino acids long. Trimming pared 4 bases from V and 2 bases from J, leaving 12 bases between. The germline gives CDR1 SGHRS, CDR2 YFSETQ. In this sample, this clone turned up a few times. Its matching antigen is unknown. Some 100,000 TCR templates were measured in each sample. Using immunoSEQ multiplex PCR, the repertoire was profiled, and TCRdb retains in-frame clones only, with some absent. Here the sample spans approximately 100,000 clones, approximately 90% being singletons. The V call is TRBV5-1, the J call TRBJ1-4; D unclear. The receptor's source is a human donor in good health. Sequenced input: Tregs sorted from blood. The CDR3 nucleotides are TGCGCCAGCAGCCTTTCACGGGAGACTAATGAAAAACTGTTTTTT. Protein sequence: CASSLSRETNEKLFF.